This TCR beta chain was found in a study of T cell repertoires in cytomegalovirus infection. At the level of the study: Shared public TCR beta signatures pointed to both CMV infection and a matching HLA type. Regarding the study as a whole: Summed frequency of shared TCR beta families picked out CMV carriers who also had the relevant HLA. HLA-C-restricted CMV-specific TCR beta clonotypes were dominant in the ex vivo response.

MiXCR, applied by TCRdb to the reads, yields one record per CDR3 protein. The sample records some 180,000 distinct CDR3 sequences, about a tenth being singletons. V lost 6 bases and J lost 11, with 13 bases in between. The CDR3 covers 11 residues. Germline lookup yields CDR1 SGHVS and CDR2 FQNEAQ. This clonotype was counted at least ten times. What it binds is not known. The source is a human donor in good health (CMV status not recorded). Some clones in this sample may be carry-over from other donors' samples. The source material was PBMCs. J is TRBJ1-1 and V is TRBV7-8; D remains unclear. The CDR3 is CASSGVGDAFF. CDR3 nucleotide sequence: TGTGCCAGCAGTGGGGTTGGAGACGCTTTCTTT.